These T cell receptor beta chains were read from a single sample in a study of blood T cells in healthy people across ages. From the 5' RACE reads, TCRdb called clonotypes with MiXCR, one entry per CDR3 protein. The repertoire consists of about 1.5 million distinct CDR3 sequences, with approximately 43% occurring once and the leading ten covering more than 4%. The sequenced sample was blood. The source is a woman in her late teens or twenties in good health. Both conserved end residues are part of each CDR3. Fields, in order: J gene, V gene, CDR3 protein.

j_call: TRBJ1-5
v_call: TRBV12-3/TRBV12-4
cdr3_aa: CASRRGVQPQHF

j_call: TRBJ2-2
v_call: TRBV6-2/TRBV6-3
cdr3_aa: CASSRGRASTGELFF

j_call: TRBJ2-7
v_call: TRBV25-1
cdr3_aa: CASSKSQAAYEQYF

j_call: TRBJ2-1
v_call: TRBV6-2/TRBV6-3
cdr3_aa: CASSRAASSYNGQFF

j_call: TRBJ2-3
v_call: TRBV20-1
cdr3_aa: CSASRPRGGLDTQYF

j_call: TRBJ1-1
v_call: TRBV6-6
cdr3_aa: CASSTKSGAEAFF

j_call: .
v_call: TRBV29-1
cdr3_aa: CSVERTSHEQYF

j_call: TRBJ1-5
v_call: TRBV27
cdr3_aa: CASSLFAGGQPQHF

j_call: TRBJ2-3
v_call: TRBV25-1
cdr3_aa: CASRANAQGGTQYF

j_call: TRBJ2-1
v_call: TRBV6-2/TRBV6-3
cdr3_aa: CTSSYSQRDHNEQFF

j_call: TRBJ1-1
v_call: TRBV3-1
cdr3_aa: CASSQGTGNTEAFF

j_call: TRBJ1-2
v_call: TRBV28
cdr3_aa: CASSFGDGYNYGYTF

j_call: TRBJ2-7
v_call: TRBV4-3
cdr3_aa: CASSQRQGRSYEQYF

j_call: TRBJ2-3
v_call: TRBV7-3
cdr3_aa: CASSSTSGTNTQYF

j_call: TRBJ2-5
v_call: TRBV2
cdr3_aa: CASANGRGQETQYF

j_call: TRBJ2-7
v_call: TRBV9
cdr3_aa: CASSVADSTYEQYF

j_call: TRBJ2-5
v_call: TRBV12-5
cdr3_aa: CASGDLDEQYF

j_call: TRBJ2-3
v_call: TRBV5-1
cdr3_aa: CASSPGEGYTDTQYF

j_call: TRBJ1-1
v_call: TRBV7-2
cdr3_aa: CASSDPGTGLNTEAFF

j_call: TRBJ1-5
v_call: TRBV7-2
cdr3_aa: CASSPDRAYNQPQHF

j_call: TRBJ1-2
v_call: TRBV14
cdr3_aa: CASSPKPDTNYGYTF

j_call: TRBJ2-5
v_call: TRBV9
cdr3_aa: CASSVSGSLETQYF

j_call: TRBJ2-7
v_call: TRBV10-2
cdr3_aa: CASSGLRSYKEQYF

j_call: TRBJ1-2
v_call: TRBV7-2
cdr3_aa: CASSLAALQGRYGYTF

j_call: TRBJ1-5
v_call: TRBV12-3/TRBV12-4
cdr3_aa: CASSPEGQSLQPQHF

j_call: TRBJ2-3
v_call: TRBV7-2
cdr3_aa: CASSLSQGGTDTQYF

j_call: TRBJ1-1
v_call: TRBV5-1
cdr3_aa: CASSSWDTRGTEAFF

j_call: TRBJ2-1
v_call: TRBV5-4
cdr3_aa: CASSLEGGPIYEQFF

j_call: TRBJ1-3
v_call: TRBV4-1
cdr3_aa: CASSQDLRVSGNTIYF

j_call: TRBJ2-7
v_call: TRBV3-1
cdr3_aa: CASSGRTQSYEQYF

j_call: TRBJ1-4
v_call: TRBV7-9
cdr3_aa: CASSSPQGEAEKLFF